The rows below give T cell receptor beta chains drawn from one sample of a study of spatial heterogeneity in lung cancer. One entry per CDR3 protein results from TCRdb running MiXCR on the 5' RACE reads. Altogether fewer than 7,000 distinct CDR3 sequences are present, roughly 8% being singletons, with the ten largest covering around 30%. The specimen was lung tumor tissue, collected at surgery. The receptors derive from a female donor with early-stage non-small cell lung cancer. Both conserved end residues are part of each CDR3. The order of the fields is V gene, J gene, clone size, D gene, CDR3 DNA, CDR3 protein. D genes are given only for firm matches. Size is stated as once, few, many or a size class.

v_call: TRBV3-1; j_call: TRBJ2-1; clone_size: many; d_call: TRBD2; cdr3_nt: TGTGCCAGCAGCCAAGAAGGCGCGGGAGCGGCGAATGAGCAGTTCTTC; cdr3_aa: CASSQEGAGAANEQFF
v_call: TRBV19; j_call: TRBJ2-7; clone_size: few; d_call: .; cdr3_nt: TGTGCCACCTGGGACGGGAGCTCCTACGAGCAGTACTTC; cdr3_aa: CATWDGSSYEQYF
v_call: TRBV12-3/TRBV12-4; j_call: TRBJ2-3; clone_size: many; d_call: TRBD1; cdr3_nt: TGTGCCAGCAGCCGAACAGGGGCAGATACGCAGTATTTT; cdr3_aa: CASSRTGADTQYF
v_call: TRBV28; j_call: TRBJ1-4; clone_size: large; d_call: .; cdr3_nt: TGTGCCAGCAGTACATCATCCAGGGTGCTTAGTGAAAAACTGTTTTTT; cdr3_aa: CASSTSSRVLSEKLFF
v_call: TRBV3-1; j_call: TRBJ1-2; clone_size: medium-sized; d_call: TRBD1; cdr3_nt: TGTGCCAGCAGCCAACCCGCGCCCAACAGGGGCCGTGTCTCTGGCTACACCTTC; cdr3_aa: CASSQPAPNRGRVSGYTF
v_call: TRBV5-1; j_call: TRBJ2-2; clone_size: many; d_call: TRBD1; cdr3_nt: TGCGCCAGCAGCCTGGACAGGGGCGGAGACACCGGGGAGCTGTTTTTT; cdr3_aa: CASSLDRGGDTGELFF
v_call: TRBV12-3/TRBV12-4; j_call: TRBJ1-6; clone_size: medium-sized; d_call: .; cdr3_nt: TGTGCCAGCAGTTTAGTAGCCCAGACGTCGGTTGCTTCACCCCTCCACTTT; cdr3_aa: CASSLVAQTSVASPLHF
v_call: TRBV4-3; j_call: TRBJ1-1; clone_size: many; d_call: TRBD1; cdr3_nt: TGCGCCAGCAGCCGACAGGGAGGGGACACTGAAGCTTTCTTT; cdr3_aa: CASSRQGGDTEAFF
v_call: TRBV29-1; j_call: TRBJ2-7; clone_size: few; d_call: TRBD1; cdr3_nt: TGCAGCGTTGAGACAGGGTCCGAGCAGTACTTC; cdr3_aa: CSVETGSEQYF
v_call: TRBV6-1; j_call: TRBJ2-1; clone_size: medium-sized; d_call: .; cdr3_nt: TGTGCCAGCAGTGAATACTTTTACAATGAGCAGTTCTTC; cdr3_aa: CASSEYFYNEQFF
v_call: TRBV9; j_call: TRBJ2-1; clone_size: many; d_call: TRBD1; cdr3_nt: TGTGCCAGCAGCGTAGGGGGACAGGGACACTACAATGAGCAGTTCTTC; cdr3_aa: CASSVGGQGHYNEQFF
v_call: TRBV7-9; j_call: TRBJ2-1; clone_size: many; d_call: .; cdr3_nt: TGTGCCAGCAGCTTAGAAGCGGCCTGGAATGAGCAGTTCTTC; cdr3_aa: CASSLEAAWNEQFF
v_call: TRBV19; j_call: TRBJ2-5; clone_size: many; d_call: .; cdr3_nt: TGTGCCAGTAGTATACGGAGGGGGCCCCAAGAGACCCAGTACTTC; cdr3_aa: CASSIRRGPQETQYF
v_call: TRBV3-1; j_call: TRBJ2-1; clone_size: many; d_call: .; cdr3_nt: TGTGCCAGCAGCCAAGGTATGGGGGCGGGCCGGAATCCGAATGAGCAGTTCTTC; cdr3_aa: CASSQGMGAGRNPNEQFF
v_call: TRBV20-1; j_call: TRBJ1-5; clone_size: medium-sized; d_call: .; cdr3_nt: TGCAGTGCGAGAGACGGAGTGGGGCCCCAGCATTTT; cdr3_aa: CSARDGVGPQHF
v_call: TRBV9; j_call: TRBJ2-3; clone_size: medium-sized; d_call: .; cdr3_nt: TGTGCCAGCAGCGTAGGTCGCGTCACAGATACGCAGTATTTT; cdr3_aa: CASSVGRVTDTQYF
v_call: TRBV27; j_call: TRBJ1-6; clone_size: many; d_call: .; cdr3_nt: TGTGCCAGCAGAACAGGAAATTCACCCCTCCACTTT; cdr3_aa: CASRTGNSPLHF
v_call: TRBV12-3/TRBV12-4; j_call: TRBJ2-7; clone_size: many; d_call: TRBD2; cdr3_nt: TGTGCCAGCAGTTTCCCTAGCGGGGGGGCCCGTGAGCAGTACTTC; cdr3_aa: CASSFPSGGAREQYF
v_call: TRBV3-1; j_call: TRBJ2-5; clone_size: many; d_call: TRBD2; cdr3_nt: TGTGCCAGCAGCCAAACGGGGGGGCAAGAGACCCAGTACTTC; cdr3_aa: CASSQTGGQETQYF
v_call: TRBV7-2; j_call: TRBJ1-4; clone_size: many; d_call: TRBD1; cdr3_nt: TGTGCCAGCAGCGCCGTAGGGGGCAGGGAAAAACTGTTTTTT; cdr3_aa: CASSAVGGREKLFF
v_call: TRBV23-1; j_call: TRBJ2-1; clone_size: many; d_call: .; cdr3_nt: TGCGCCAGCAGTCAATCGGACTGGGACCAGAACAATGAGCAGTTCTTC; cdr3_aa: CASSQSDWDQNNEQFF
v_call: TRBV13; j_call: TRBJ2-1; clone_size: many; d_call: .; cdr3_nt: TGTGCCAGCAGCTTAGCTGTGACGGGATACAATGAGCAGTTCTTC; cdr3_aa: CASSLAVTGYNEQFF
v_call: TRBV7-2; j_call: TRBJ2-5; clone_size: many; d_call: TRBD2; cdr3_nt: TGTGCCAGCAGCTTAGGGACTAGTAAAGGGCAAGAGACCCAGTACTTC; cdr3_aa: CASSLGTSKGQETQYF
v_call: TRBV6-2/TRBV6-3; j_call: TRBJ2-7; clone_size: many; d_call: TRBD2; cdr3_nt: TGTGCCAGCAGGAGGTTAGGCGCGGGAGGCGAGCAGTACTTC; cdr3_aa: CASRRLGAGGEQYF
v_call: TRBV6-6; j_call: TRBJ2-2; clone_size: medium-sized; d_call: .; cdr3_nt: TGTGCCAGCAGTTTTAATTCGGGCCTAAGGAACGGGGAGCTGTTTTTT; cdr3_aa: CASSFNSGLRNGELFF
v_call: TRBV6-2/TRBV6-3; j_call: TRBJ2-7; clone_size: medium-sized; d_call: TRBD1; cdr3_nt: TGTGCCAGCAGAATGCCGGGACAGGGGGCCTACGAGCAGTACTTC; cdr3_aa: CASRMPGQGAYEQYF
v_call: TRBV10-3; j_call: TRBJ2-1; clone_size: medium-sized; d_call: TRBD2; cdr3_nt: TGTGCCATCAGTGAGCCTCTAGCGGGACTGGGAACGGATGAGCAGTTCTTC; cdr3_aa: CAISEPLAGLGTDEQFF
v_call: TRBV6-2/TRBV6-3; j_call: TRBJ1-2; clone_size: many; d_call: .; cdr3_nt: TGTGCCAGCAGTTACGCGGTCGAGGGGGATGGCTACACCTTC; cdr3_aa: CASSYAVEGDGYTF